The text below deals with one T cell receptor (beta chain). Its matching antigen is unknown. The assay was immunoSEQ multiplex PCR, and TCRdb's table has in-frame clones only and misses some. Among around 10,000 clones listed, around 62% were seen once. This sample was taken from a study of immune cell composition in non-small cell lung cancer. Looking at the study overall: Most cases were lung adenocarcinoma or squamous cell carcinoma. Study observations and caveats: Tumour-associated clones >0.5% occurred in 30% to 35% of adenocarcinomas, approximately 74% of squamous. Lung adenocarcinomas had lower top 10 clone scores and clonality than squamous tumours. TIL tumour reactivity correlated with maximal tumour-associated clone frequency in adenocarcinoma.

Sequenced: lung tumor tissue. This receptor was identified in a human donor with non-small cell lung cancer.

The CDR3 DNA follows: TGTGCCAGCAGCTTAGGCCCAGCGGGGGGCCAAGAGACCCAGTACTTC. The encoded protein is CASSLGPAGGQETQYF. V and J are TRBV7-8 and TRBJ2-5; 9 bases line up with TRBD2. Looked up from germline, CDR1 is SGHVS and CDR2 is FQNEAQ. CDR3 length: 16 amino acids. The V segment lost 1 base and the J segment 1 base; nucleotides outside the gene matches: 4.